This TCR beta chain is from a study of cytomegalovirus exposure and HLA in healthy donors. Study results and caveats: Sequences of the TCR beta chain were said to predict the HLA-A and HLA-B alleles of most subjects accurately.

The primer mix had 60 Vbeta and 13 Jbeta primers. The method was immunoSEQ multiplex PCR; TCRdb's version includes in-frame clones alone and lacks a portion of them. The sample contains under 200,000 clones, roughly 79% of which appear only once. About this clone: Its antigen is still unknown.

This CDR3 contains 14 residues. In germline, CDR1 is SGHRS, CDR2 YFSETQ. Deletions cut 0 bases from V and 5 bases from J, with 11 bases between. The sample consisted of PBMCs. This TCR was recovered from a man aged 25-45 years in good health and CMV-seronegative. V is TRBV5-1 and J is TRBJ1-1, with D maybe TRBD1 (6 bases). The CDR3 DNA reads as TGCGCCAGCAGCTTGGGACAGGCGGGTACTGAAGCTTTCTTT. Its protein product is CASSLGQAGTEAFF.